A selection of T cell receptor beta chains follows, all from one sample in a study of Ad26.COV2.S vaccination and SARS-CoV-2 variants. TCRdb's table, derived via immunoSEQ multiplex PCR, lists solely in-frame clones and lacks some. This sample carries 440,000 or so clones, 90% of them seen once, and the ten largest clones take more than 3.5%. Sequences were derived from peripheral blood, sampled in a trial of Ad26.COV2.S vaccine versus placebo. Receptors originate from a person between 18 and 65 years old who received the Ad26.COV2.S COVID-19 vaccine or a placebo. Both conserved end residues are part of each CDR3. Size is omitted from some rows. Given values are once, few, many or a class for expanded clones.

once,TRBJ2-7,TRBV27,CASSPGLVSYEQYF
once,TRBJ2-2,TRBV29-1,CSVEDRGRGRDTGELFF
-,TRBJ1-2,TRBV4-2,CASSQDRSSGYTF
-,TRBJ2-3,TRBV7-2,CASSLVPGVITDTQYF
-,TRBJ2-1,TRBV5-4,CASRSVDEQFF
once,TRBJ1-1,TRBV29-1,CSVEARGRGTEAFF
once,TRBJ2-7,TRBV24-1,CATSSNRDNSYEQYF
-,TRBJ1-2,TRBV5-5,CASSLAFRTGETHYGYTF
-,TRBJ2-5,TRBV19,CASSIDRGQETQYF
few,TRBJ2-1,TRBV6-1,CASSVYSGQGADNEQFF
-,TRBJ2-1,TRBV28,CASSSGNEQFF
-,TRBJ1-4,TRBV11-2,CASSLHEKLFF
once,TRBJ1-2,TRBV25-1,CASSDTRTGASGGYTF
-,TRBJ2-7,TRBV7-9,CASSSGTGGEQYF
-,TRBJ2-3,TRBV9,CASSVVTSGEQYF
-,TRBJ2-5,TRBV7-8,CASSSRGQPQETQYF